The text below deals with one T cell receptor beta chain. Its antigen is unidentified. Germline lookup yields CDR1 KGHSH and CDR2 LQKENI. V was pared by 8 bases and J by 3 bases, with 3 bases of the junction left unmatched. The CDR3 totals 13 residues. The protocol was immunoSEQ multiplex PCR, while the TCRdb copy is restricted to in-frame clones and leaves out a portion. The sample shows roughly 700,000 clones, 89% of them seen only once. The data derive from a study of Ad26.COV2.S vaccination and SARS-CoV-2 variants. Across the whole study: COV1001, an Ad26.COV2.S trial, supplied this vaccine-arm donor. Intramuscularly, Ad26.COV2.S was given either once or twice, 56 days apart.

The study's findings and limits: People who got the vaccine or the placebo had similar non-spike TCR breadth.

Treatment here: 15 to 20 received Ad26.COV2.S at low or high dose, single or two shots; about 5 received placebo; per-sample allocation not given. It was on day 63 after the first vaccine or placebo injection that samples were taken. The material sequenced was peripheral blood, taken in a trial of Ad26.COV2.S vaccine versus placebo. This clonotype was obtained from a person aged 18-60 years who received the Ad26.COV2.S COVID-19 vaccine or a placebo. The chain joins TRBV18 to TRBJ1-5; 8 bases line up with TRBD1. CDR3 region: CASGQGSNQPQHF. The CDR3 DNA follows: TGTGCCAGCGGACAGGGTTCCAATCAGCCCCAGCATTTT.